Listed below are T cell receptor beta chains from one sample, sequenced in a study of shared clonotypes between healthy human individuals. Clones were read by immunoSEQ multiplex PCR, and TCRdb kept only the in-frame ones, dropping some. This sample has about 1.1 million clones; more than 75% occur once, and the top ten carry 0.4% to 0.55%. Sequenced material: memory CD4+ T cells from PBMCs. These receptor sequences come from a man in his late teens or twenties in good health. Some clones in this sample may be carry-over from other donors' samples. Both conserved end residues are part of each CDR3. Each record gives: V gene, J gene, D gene, clone size, CDR3 protein, CDR3 DNA. D genes are given only for firm matches. Clone size is stated in some rows and not others, as once, few, many or a class when expanded.

V: TRBV7-7
J: TRBJ2-3
D: -
size: -
CDR3: CAEMGLATTSTDTQYF
DNA: TGTGCGGAGATGGGGTTGGCAACCACTAGCACAGATACGCAGTATTTT

V: TRBV7-3
J: TRBJ2-7
D: TRBD2
size: -
CDR3: CASSPAGSGSSYEQYF
DNA: TGTGCCAGCAGCCCGGCGGGTAGCGGGAGCTCCTACGAGCAGTACTTC

V: TRBV19
J: TRBJ2-1
D: TRBD2
size: -
CDR3: CASSIGGLWLAATNEQFF
DNA: TGTGCCAGTAGTATAGGTGGTTTGTGGCTAGCGGCGACTAACGAGCAGTTCTTC

V: TRBV2
J: TRBJ1-2
D: TRBD1
size: -
CDR3: CASRTDRAKNNNYGYTF
DNA: TGTGCCAGCAGGACTGACAGGGCCAAGAACAATAACTATGGCTACACCTTC

V: TRBV28
J: TRBJ2-1
D: -
size: -
CDR3: CASSLAEIPEGQFF
DNA: TGTGCCAGCAGTTTGGCCGAGATACCCGAGGGGCAGTTCTTC

V: TRBV28
J: TRBJ2-4
D: TRBD2
size: -
CDR3: CASRSGRGDVLQYF
DNA: TGTGCCAGCCGTAGCGGGAGGGGAGACGTACTTCAGTACTTC

V: TRBV7-3
J: TRBJ1-2
D: TRBD1
size: -
CDR3: CASSLMGQGGYTF
DNA: TGTGCCAGCAGCTTAATGGGACAGGGTGGCTACACCTTC

V: TRBV9
J: TRBJ2-2
D: -
size: -
CDR3: CASSVEGGAHTGELFF
DNA: TGTGCCAGCAGCGTAGAAGGGGGAGCCCACACCGGGGAGCTGTTTTTT

V: TRBV2
J: TRBJ1-3
D: -
size: -
CDR3: CASRGDQGSLRNTIYF
DNA: TGTGCCAGCAGGGGGGACCAGGGGTCTTTAAGAAACACCATATATTTT

V: TRBV27
J: TRBJ1-1
D: -
size: few
CDR3: CASSLNRELGAFF
DNA: TGTGCCAGCTCCCTGAACAGGGAATTGGGTGCTTTCTTT

V: TRBV9
J: TRBJ2-5
D: -
size: many
CDR3: CASMRGLAQETQYF
DNA: TGTGCCAGCATGAGGGGCCTGGCCCAAGAGACCCAGTACTTC

V: TRBV6-5
J: TRBJ2-1
D: TRBD2
size: many
CDR3: CASSYGGTNNYNEQFF
DNA: TGTGCCAGCAGTTACGGGGGGACTAACAACTACAATGAGCAGTTCTTC

V: TRBV4-2
J: TRBJ1-4
D: -
size: -
CDR3: CASSQATLPILFF
DNA: TGTGCCAGCAGCCAGGCCACTCTACCTATACTGTTTTTT

V: TRBV29-1
J: TRBJ2-5
D: TRBD1
size: few
CDR3: CSVRTGSGETQYF
DNA: TGCAGCGTCCGGACAGGGAGTGGGGAGACCCAGTACTTC

V: TRBV2
J: TRBJ2-1
D: TRBD2
size: -
CDR3: CASSEDTSGRIQFF
DNA: TGTGCCAGCAGTGAAGATACTAGCGGGCGAATCCAGTTCTTC

V: TRBV7-6
J: TRBJ2-7
D: -
size: once
CDR3: CASSARGGESYEQYF
DNA: TGTGCCAGCAGCGCCCGAGGGGGAGAATCCTACGAGCAGTACTTC

V: TRBV19
J: TRBJ1-3
D: -
size: -
CDR3: CASLGTTGNTIYF
DNA: TGTGCCAGCCTTGGTACGACTGGAAACACCATATATTTT

V: TRBV7-9
J: TRBJ1-5
D: TRBD1
size: -
CDR3: CASSRDRGAYSNQPQHF
DNA: TGTGCCAGCAGCAGGGACAGGGGGGCATATAGCAATCAGCCCCAGCATTTT

V: TRBV28
J: TRBJ1-2
D: -
size: -
CDR3: CASSLIEGIGYGYTF
DNA: TGTGCCAGCAGTTTAATTGAGGGGATAGGCTATGGCTACACCTTC

V: TRBV15
J: TRBJ1-1
D: -
size: -
CDR3: CATSRVRLNTEAFF
DNA: TGTGCCACCAGCAGAGTGAGGCTGAACACTGAAGCTTTCTTT

V: TRBV4-2
J: TRBJ1-5
D: -
size: -
CDR3: CASSREDGQNQPQHF
DNA: TGTGCCAGCAGCAGGGAGGACGGGCAAAATCAGCCCCAGCATTTT

V: TRBV28
J: TRBJ2-7
D: -
size: -
CDR3: CASVGTLTDEQYF
DNA: TGTGCCAGCGTCGGGACCTTAACCGACGAGCAGTACTTC

V: TRBV5-1
J: TRBJ2-7
D: -
size: -
CDR3: CASSLSGTGGGEQYF
DNA: TGCGCCAGCAGCTTGTCCGGGACCGGAGGGGGCGAGCAGTACTTC

V: TRBV4-2
J: TRBJ2-2
D: TRBD2
size: -
CDR3: CASSQDAPGLAGGSGELFF
DNA: TGTGCCAGCAGCCAGGACGCCCCGGGACTAGCGGGAGGTTCTGGGGAGCTGTTTTTT

V: TRBV6-5
J: TRBJ1-3
D: -
size: few
CDR3: CASSASAGNTIYF
DNA: TGTGCCAGCAGCGCTTCGGCTGGAAACACCATATATTTT

V: TRBV30
J: TRBJ1-1
D: -
size: few
CDR3: CAWAKQGGTEAFF
DNA: TGTGCCTGGGCTAAACAGGGAGGCACTGAAGCTTTCTTT

V: TRBV4-3
J: TRBJ2-7
D: TRBD2
size: once
CDR3: CASSQAREGTRTWYEQYF
DNA: TGCGCCAGCAGCCAAGCCCGGGAGGGGACCCGAACGTGGTACGAGCAGTACTTC

V: TRBV5-4
J: TRBJ2-5
D: TRBD2
size: -
CDR3: CASSSGGARRRETQYF
DNA: TGTGCCAGCAGCTCGGGGGGAGCCAGGCGGCGGGAGACCCAGTACTTC

V: TRBV2
J: TRBJ1-4
D: -
size: -
CDR3: CASSAQGLQDEKLFF
DNA: TGTGCCAGCAGCGCCCAGGGTTTACAGGATGAAAAACTGTTTTTT

V: TRBV2
J: TRBJ1-1
D: -
size: -
CDR3: CASSAYLVNTEAFF
DNA: TGTGCCAGCAGTGCATACTTGGTAAACACTGAAGCTTTCTTT

V: TRBV29-1
J: TRBJ2-7
D: -
size: -
CDR3: CSVSRVQAYEQYF
DNA: TGCAGCGTATCCCGGGTCCAGGCCTACGAGCAGTACTTC

V: TRBV7-6
J: TRBJ2-5
D: TRBD1
size: few
CDR3: CASSSTGERETQYF
DNA: TGTGCCAGCAGCTCGACAGGGGAGAGGGAGACCCAGTACTTC

V: TRBV30
J: TRBJ1-2
D: -
size: -
CDR3: CAWSEIYGYTF
DNA: TGTGCCTGGAGTGAGATCTATGGCTACACCTTC

V: TRBV5-5
J: TRBJ1-3
D: -
size: -
CDR3: CASSLSRGNTIYF
DNA: TGTGCCAGCAGTCTTAGCAGAGGAAACACCATATATTTT